The 2 T cell receptor beta chains listed next were all sequenced from one sample in a study of early T cells in non-severe SARS-CoV-2 infection. TCRdb re-analysed the 5' RACE reads in MiXCR, keeping a single row per CDR3 protein. This table holds about 53,000 distinct CDR3 sequences, 10% to 15% found once. Sequenced here: whole blood, sampled at baseline. These receptors all stem from an adult who was a healthcare worker with PCR-confirmed SARS-CoV-2 infection or an uninfected control (not recorded which).

The V call is TRBV19, the J call TRBJ1-5; no clear D. Germline CDR1 reads LNHDA; CDR2 reads SQIVND (reference sequence). The CDR3 covers 15 residues. V was cut by 3 bases and J by 2 bases, with 11 bases left in between. The CDR3 sequence: CASSMSGIGNQPQHF. The CDR3 bases are TGTGCCAGTAGTATGTCCGGGATCGGCAATCAGCCCCAGCATTTT.

This clonotype has just a few counts. The chain couples TRBV7-2 to TRBJ2-7; D is unclear. Germline loops: CDR1 SGHTA, CDR2 FQGNSA. The CDR3 consists of 15 residues. Deletions cut 1 base from V and 0 bases from J, with 10 bases between. CDR3 in amino acids: CASSLGLWSSYEQYF. The CDR3 DNA is TGTGCCAGCAGCTTAGGGCTATGGAGCTCCTACGAGCAGTACTTC.